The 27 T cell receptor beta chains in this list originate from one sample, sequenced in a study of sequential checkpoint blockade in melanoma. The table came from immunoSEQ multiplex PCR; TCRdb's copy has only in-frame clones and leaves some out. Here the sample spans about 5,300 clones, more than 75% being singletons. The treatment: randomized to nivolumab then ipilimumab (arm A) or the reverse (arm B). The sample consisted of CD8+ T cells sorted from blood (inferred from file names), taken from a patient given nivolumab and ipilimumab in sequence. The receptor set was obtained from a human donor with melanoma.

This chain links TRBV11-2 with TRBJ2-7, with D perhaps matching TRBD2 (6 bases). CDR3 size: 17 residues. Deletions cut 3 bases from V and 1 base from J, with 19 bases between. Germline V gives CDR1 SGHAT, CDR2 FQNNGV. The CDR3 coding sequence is TGTGCCAGCAGCTTTTCGCCCCAGCAGGGAGGTTCCTACGAGCAGTACTTC. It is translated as CASSFSPQQGGSYEQYF.

CDR3 sequence: CASSTDRVVYGYTF. The CDR3 DNA reads as TGTGCCAGCAGCACTGACAGGGTGGTGTATGGCTACACCTTC. The rearrangement uses TRBV5-4 and TRBJ1-2; TRBD1 aligns across 7 bases. The germline CDR1 and CDR2 sequences are SGHNT and YYREEE (reference sequence). V gave up 4 bases and J gave up 5 bases; unmatched junction bases: 8. The CDR3 spans 14 residues.

CDR3 sequence reads: CASSVSHEQFF. The DNA for the CDR3 is TGCGCCAGCAGTGTATCTCATGAGCAGTTCTTC. The rearrangement uses TRBV10-1 and TRBJ2-1; D gene uncertain. The germline V gene has CDR1 WNHNN and CDR2 SYGVQD (reference sequence). Between the trimmed V and J ends, which lost 4 bases and 8 bases, there was a span of 6 bases. The CDR3 covers 11 residues.

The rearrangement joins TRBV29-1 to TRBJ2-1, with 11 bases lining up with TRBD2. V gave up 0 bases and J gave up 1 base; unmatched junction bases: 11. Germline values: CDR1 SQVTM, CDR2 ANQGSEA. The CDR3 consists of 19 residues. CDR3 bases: TGCAGCGTTGAAGATCTTGGGTGGACTAGCGGGCATTCCTACAATGAGCAGTTCTTC. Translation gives CSVEDLGWTSGHSYNEQFF.

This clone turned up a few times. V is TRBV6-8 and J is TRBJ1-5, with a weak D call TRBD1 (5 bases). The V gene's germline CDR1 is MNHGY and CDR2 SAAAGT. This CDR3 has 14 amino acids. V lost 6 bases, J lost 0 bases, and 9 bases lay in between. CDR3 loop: CASRRGGSNQPQHF. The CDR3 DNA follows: TGTGCCAGCAGACGGGGGGGTAGCAATCAGCCCCAGCATTTT.

The CDR3 region is CASSLQGHGYEQYF. The CDR3 nucleotides read TGTGCCAGCAGCTTACAGGGTCATGGCTACGAGCAGTACTTC. The V call is TRBV7-8, the J call TRBJ2-7, with D possibly being TRBD1 (5 bases). Deletions cut 2 bases from V and 3 bases from J, with 11 bases between. The CDR3 has 14 amino acids. From germline, CDR1 is SGHVS and CDR2 FQNEAQ.

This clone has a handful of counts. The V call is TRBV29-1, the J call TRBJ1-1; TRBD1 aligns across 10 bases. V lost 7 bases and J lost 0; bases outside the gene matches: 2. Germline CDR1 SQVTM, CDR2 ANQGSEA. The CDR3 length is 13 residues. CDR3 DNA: TGCAGCGCTGGACAGGGGGTGAACACTGAAGCTTTCTTT. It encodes CSAGQGVNTEAFF.

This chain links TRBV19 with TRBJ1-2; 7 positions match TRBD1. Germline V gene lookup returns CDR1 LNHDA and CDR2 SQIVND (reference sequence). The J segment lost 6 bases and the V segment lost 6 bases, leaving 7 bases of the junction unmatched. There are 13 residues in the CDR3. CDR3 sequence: CASSEGAVHGYTF. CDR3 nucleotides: TGTGCCAGTAGCGAGGGGGCTGTTCATGGCTACACCTTC.

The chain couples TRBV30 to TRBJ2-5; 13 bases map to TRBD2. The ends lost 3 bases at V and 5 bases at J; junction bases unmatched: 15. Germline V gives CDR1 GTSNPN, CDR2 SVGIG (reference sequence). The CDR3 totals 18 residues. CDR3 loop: CAWRRTGTSGALGETQYF. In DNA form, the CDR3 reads TGTGCCTGGAGACGAACCGGGACTAGCGGGGCGCTGGGGGAGACCCAGTACTTC.

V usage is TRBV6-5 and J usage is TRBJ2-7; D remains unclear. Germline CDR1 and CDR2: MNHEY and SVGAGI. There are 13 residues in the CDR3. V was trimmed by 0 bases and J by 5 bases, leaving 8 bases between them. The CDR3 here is CASSYSSPDEQYF. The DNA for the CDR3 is TGTGCCAGCAGTTACTCGTCCCCAGACGAGCAGTACTTC.

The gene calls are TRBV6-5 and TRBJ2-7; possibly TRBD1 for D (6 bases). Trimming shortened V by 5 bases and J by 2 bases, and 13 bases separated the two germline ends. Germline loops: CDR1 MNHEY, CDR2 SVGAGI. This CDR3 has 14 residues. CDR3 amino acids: CASSDPGTTYEQYF. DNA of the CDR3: TGTGCCAGCAGTGACCCGGGGACAACCTACGAGCAGTACTTC.

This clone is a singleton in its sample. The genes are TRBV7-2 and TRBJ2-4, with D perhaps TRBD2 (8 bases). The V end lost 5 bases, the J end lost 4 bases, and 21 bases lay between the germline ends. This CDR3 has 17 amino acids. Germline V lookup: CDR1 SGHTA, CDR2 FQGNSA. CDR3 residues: CASSGGPGGDRKNIQYF. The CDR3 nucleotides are TGTGCCAGCAGCGGTGGTCCCGGGGGGGACAGAAAAAACATTCAGTACTTC.

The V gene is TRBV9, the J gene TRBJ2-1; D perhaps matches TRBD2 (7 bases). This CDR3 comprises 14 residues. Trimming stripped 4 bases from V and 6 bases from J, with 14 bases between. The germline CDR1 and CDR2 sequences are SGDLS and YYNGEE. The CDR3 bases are TGTGCCAGCAGCCCAGACGGGGGGCCCAATGAGCAGTTCTTC. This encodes CASSPDGGPNEQFF.

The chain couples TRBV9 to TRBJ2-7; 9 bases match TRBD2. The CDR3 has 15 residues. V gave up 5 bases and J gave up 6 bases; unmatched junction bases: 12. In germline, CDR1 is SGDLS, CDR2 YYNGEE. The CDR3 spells CASSSGGQPGGEQYF. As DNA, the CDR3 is TGTGCCAGCAGTAGCGGGGGCCAACCCGGTGGCGAGCAGTACTTC. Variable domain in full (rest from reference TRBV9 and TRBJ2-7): DSGVTQTPKHLITATGQRVTLRCSPRSGDLSVYWYQQSLDQGLQFLIQYYNGEERAKGNILERFSAQQFPDLHSELNLSSLELGDSALYFCASSSGGQPGGEQYFGPGTRLTVT.

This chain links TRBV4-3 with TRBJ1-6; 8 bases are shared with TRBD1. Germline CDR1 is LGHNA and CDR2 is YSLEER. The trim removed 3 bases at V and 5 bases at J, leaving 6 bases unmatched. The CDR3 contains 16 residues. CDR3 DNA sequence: TGCGCCAGCAGCCAGGACGGGACAGGAGATAATTCACCCCTCCACTTT. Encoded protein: CASSQDGTGDNSPLHF.

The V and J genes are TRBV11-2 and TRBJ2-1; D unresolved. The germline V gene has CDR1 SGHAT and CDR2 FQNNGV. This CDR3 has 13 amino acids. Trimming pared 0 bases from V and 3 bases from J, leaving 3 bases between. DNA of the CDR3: TGTGCCAGCAGCTTAGACGGCTACAATGAGCAGTTCTTC. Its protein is CASSLDGYNEQFF.

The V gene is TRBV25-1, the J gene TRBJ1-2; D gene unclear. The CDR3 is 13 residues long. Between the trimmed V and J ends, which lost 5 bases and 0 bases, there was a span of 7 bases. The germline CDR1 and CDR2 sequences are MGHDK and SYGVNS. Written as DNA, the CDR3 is TGTGCCAGCAGTAGTACAGCTAACTATGGCTACACCTTC. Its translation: CASSSTANYGYTF.

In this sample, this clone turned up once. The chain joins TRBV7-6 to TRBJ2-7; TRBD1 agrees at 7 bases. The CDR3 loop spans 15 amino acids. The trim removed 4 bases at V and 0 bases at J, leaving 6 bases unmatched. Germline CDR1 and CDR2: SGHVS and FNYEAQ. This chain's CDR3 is CASSSTGTASYEQYF. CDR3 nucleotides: TGTGCCAGCAGCTCGACCGGGACAGCCTCCTACGAGCAGTACTTC.

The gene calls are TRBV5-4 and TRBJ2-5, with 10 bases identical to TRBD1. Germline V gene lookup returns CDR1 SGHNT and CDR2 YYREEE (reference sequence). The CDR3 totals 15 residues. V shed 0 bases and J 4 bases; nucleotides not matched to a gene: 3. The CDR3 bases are TGTGCCAGCAGCTTGGCCGGACAGGGGGGAGAGACCCAGTACTTC. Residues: CASSLAGQGGETQYF. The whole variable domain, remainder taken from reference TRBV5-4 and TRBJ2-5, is ETGVTQSPTHLIKTRGQQVTLRCSSQSGHNTVSWYQQALGQGPQFIFQYYREEENGRGNFPPRFSGLQFPNYSSELNVNALELDDSALYLCASSLAGQGGETQYFGPGTRLLVL.

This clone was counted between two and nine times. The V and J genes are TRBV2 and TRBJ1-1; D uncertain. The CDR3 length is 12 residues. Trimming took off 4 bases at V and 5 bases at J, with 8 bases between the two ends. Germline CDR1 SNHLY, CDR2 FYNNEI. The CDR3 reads CASSGLVTEAFF. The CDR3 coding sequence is TGTGCCAGCAGTGGCTTAGTGACTGAAGCTTTCTTT.

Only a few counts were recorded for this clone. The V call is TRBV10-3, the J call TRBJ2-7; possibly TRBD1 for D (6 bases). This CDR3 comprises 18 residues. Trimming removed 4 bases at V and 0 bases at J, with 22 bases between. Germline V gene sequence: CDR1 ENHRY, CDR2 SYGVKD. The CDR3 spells CAISGPPTGGTTSYEQYF. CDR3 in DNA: TGTGCCATCAGTGGTCCCCCCACCGGTGGGACAACCTCCTACGAGCAGTACTTC.

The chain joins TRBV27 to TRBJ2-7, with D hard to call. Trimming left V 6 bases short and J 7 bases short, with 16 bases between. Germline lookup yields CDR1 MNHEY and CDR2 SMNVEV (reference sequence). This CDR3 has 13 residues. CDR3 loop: CASRPSPKEEQYF. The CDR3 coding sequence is TGTGCCAGCAGACCCAGCCCCAAGGAGGAGCAGTACTTC.

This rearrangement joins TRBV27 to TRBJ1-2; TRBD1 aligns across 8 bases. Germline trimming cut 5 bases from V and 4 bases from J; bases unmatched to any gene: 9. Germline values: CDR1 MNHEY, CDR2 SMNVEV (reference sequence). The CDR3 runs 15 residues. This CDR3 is CASSPGQGFAYGYTF. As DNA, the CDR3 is TGTGCCAGCAGTCCCGGACAGGGCTTCGCCTATGGCTACACCTTC.

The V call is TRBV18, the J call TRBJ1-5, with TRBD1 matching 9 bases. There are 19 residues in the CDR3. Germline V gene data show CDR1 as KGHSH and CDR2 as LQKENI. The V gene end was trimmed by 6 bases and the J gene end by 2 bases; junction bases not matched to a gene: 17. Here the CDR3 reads CASSIYPRDREVRNQPQHF. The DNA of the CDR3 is TGTGCCAGCTCTATATACCCCAGGGACAGGGAGGTGCGCAATCAGCCCCAGCATTTT.

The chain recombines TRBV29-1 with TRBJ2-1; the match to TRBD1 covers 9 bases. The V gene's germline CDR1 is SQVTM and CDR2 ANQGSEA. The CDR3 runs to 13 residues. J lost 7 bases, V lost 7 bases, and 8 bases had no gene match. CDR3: CSAPGQGRNEQFF. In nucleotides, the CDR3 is TGCAGCGCTCCGGGACAGGGAAGAAATGAGCAGTTCTTC.

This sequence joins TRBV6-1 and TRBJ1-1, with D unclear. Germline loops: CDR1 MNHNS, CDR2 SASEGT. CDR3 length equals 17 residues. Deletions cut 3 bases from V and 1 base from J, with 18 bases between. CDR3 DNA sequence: TGTGCCAGCAGTGAGAAACTTTTGAGGGATTCGAACACTGAAGCTTTCTTT. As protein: CASSEKLLRDSNTEAFF.

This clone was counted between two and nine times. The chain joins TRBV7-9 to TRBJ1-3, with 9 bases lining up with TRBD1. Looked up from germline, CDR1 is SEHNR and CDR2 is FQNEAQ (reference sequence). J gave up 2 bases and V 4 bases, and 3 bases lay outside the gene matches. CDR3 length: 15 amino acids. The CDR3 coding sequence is TGTGCCAGCAGCTCATGGACAGGGGCTGGAAACACCATATATTTT. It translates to CASSSWTGAGNTIYF.